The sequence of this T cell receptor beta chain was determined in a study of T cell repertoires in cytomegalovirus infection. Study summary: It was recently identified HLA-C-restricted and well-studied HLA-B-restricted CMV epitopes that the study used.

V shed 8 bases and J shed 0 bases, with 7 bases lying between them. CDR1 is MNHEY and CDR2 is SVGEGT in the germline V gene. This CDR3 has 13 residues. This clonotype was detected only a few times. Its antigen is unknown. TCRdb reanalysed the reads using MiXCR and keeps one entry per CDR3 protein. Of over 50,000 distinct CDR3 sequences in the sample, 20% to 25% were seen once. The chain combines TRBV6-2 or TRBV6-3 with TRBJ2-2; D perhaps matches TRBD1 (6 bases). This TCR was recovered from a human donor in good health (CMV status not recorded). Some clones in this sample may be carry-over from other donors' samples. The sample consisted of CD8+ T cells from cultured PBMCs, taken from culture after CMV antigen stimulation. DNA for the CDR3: TGTGCCAGCTCAGGGGCGAACACCGGGGAGCTGTTTTTT. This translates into CASSGANTGELFF.